A selection of T cell receptor beta chains follows, all from one sample in a study of cytomegalovirus exposure and HLA in healthy donors. TCRdb's copy holds only in-frame clones and misses some; the assay was immunoSEQ multiplex PCR. The table has over 130,000 clones, 79% seen once. The sequenced sample consisted of PBMCs. These receptors all come from a man aged 45-65 years in good health and CMV-seropositive. Each CDR3 is given with its conserved first and last residue. Each record gives: J gene, D gene, V gene, clone size, CDR3 protein, CDR3 DNA. A D gene is named only where the DNA matches it firmly. A clone size is listed for some rows: how often the clone was seen (once, few, many), or a class if it is expanded.

j_call: TRBJ1-1
d_call: -
v_call: TRBV5-1
clone_size: -
cdr3_aa: CASSLEQGFRSEAFF
cdr3_nt: TGCGCCAGCAGCTTGGAACAGGGCTTCAGGAGTGAAGCTTTCTTT

j_call: TRBJ2-5
d_call: -
v_call: TRBV18
clone_size: once
cdr3_aa: CASSLARIETQYF
cdr3_nt: TGTGCCAGCTCACTTGCTAGAATAGAGACCCAGTACTTC

j_call: TRBJ2-3
d_call: TRBD1
v_call: TRBV30
clone_size: -
cdr3_aa: CAWGNQGAEDTQYF
cdr3_nt: TGTGCCTGGGGGAATCAGGGGGCCGAAGATACGCAGTATTTT

j_call: TRBJ2-1
d_call: TRBD1
v_call: TRBV7-2
clone_size: -
cdr3_aa: CASSYGTGGYNEQFF
cdr3_nt: TGTGCCAGCAGCTACGGGACAGGGGGCTACAATGAGCAGTTCTTC

j_call: TRBJ1-3
d_call: TRBD1
v_call: TRBV6-4
clone_size: -
cdr3_aa: CASSDAQGAPGNTIYF
cdr3_nt: TGTGCCAGCAGTGACGCCCAGGGGGCGCCCGGAAACACCATATATTTT

j_call: TRBJ2-1
d_call: -
v_call: TRBV28
clone_size: once
cdr3_aa: CASERDTSYNEQFF
cdr3_nt: TGTGCCAGCGAGAGGGACACATCCTACAATGAGCAGTTCTTC

j_call: TRBJ2-7
d_call: TRBD1
v_call: TRBV7-9
clone_size: -
cdr3_aa: CASSLTGDGEQYF
cdr3_nt: TGTGCCAGCAGTTTGACAGGGGATGGCGAGCAGTACTTC

j_call: TRBJ2-5
d_call: -
v_call: TRBV5-7
clone_size: -
cdr3_aa: CASSLVVGSGKETQYF
cdr3_nt: TGTGCCAGCAGCTTGGTTGTCGGGTCAGGGAAAGAGACCCAGTACTTC

j_call: TRBJ2-1
d_call: -
v_call: TRBV21-1
clone_size: -
cdr3_aa: CASSKRLEGGSAHNEQFF
cdr3_nt: TGTGCCAGCAGCAAAAGGTTGGAGGGCGGGAGCGCACACAATGAGCAGTTCTTC

j_call: TRBJ2-7
d_call: TRBD1
v_call: TRBV7-9
clone_size: -
cdr3_aa: CSSSLGQGVFYEQYF
cdr3_nt: TGTTCCAGCAGCTTAGGACAGGGGGTGTTCTACGAGCAGTACTTC

j_call: TRBJ2-7
d_call: TRBD1
v_call: TRBV28
clone_size: -
cdr3_aa: CASSRTGGGYEQYF
cdr3_nt: TGTGCCAGCAGTCGGACAGGGGGTGGCTACGAGCAGTACTTC

j_call: TRBJ1-2
d_call: TRBD1
v_call: TRBV7-9
clone_size: few
cdr3_aa: CASSFVRDSYTNYGYTF
cdr3_nt: TGTGCCAGCAGCTTCGTCCGGGACAGCTACACTAACTATGGCTACACCTTC

j_call: TRBJ2-5
d_call: -
v_call: TRBV7-2
clone_size: -
cdr3_aa: CASSFLPGRLQETQYF
cdr3_nt: TGTGCCAGCAGCTTCTTGCCAGGGAGGTTGCAGGAGACCCAGTACTTC

j_call: TRBJ2-7
d_call: -
v_call: TRBV4-2
clone_size: -
cdr3_aa: CASSQRTGGGEQYF
cdr3_nt: TGTGCCAGCAGCCAACGCACAGGGGGGGGCGAGCAGTACTTC

j_call: TRBJ2-7
d_call: TRBD2
v_call: TRBV7-9
clone_size: -
cdr3_aa: CASSIAGATYEQYF
cdr3_nt: TGTGCCAGCTCAATAGCGGGGGCAACCTACGAGCAGTACTTC

j_call: TRBJ2-3
d_call: -
v_call: TRBV2
clone_size: -
cdr3_aa: CASSDRTRADTQYF
cdr3_nt: TGTGCCAGCAGTGACAGAACCAGGGCAGATACGCAGTATTTT

j_call: TRBJ2-2
d_call: -
v_call: TRBV27
clone_size: -
cdr3_aa: CASSSHRDPGELFF
cdr3_nt: TGTGCCAGCAGTAGTCACAGGGACCCCGGGGAGCTGTTTTTT

j_call: TRBJ1-5
d_call: TRBD1
v_call: TRBV6-4
clone_size: -
cdr3_aa: CASSDGLGGDREFFGVQPQHF
cdr3_nt: TGTGCCAGCAGCGACGGGCTGGGCGGGGACAGGGAATTCTTCGGGGTTCAGCCCCAGCATTTT

j_call: TRBJ1-3
d_call: -
v_call: TRBV28
clone_size: -
cdr3_aa: CASSLTEGGISGNTIYF
cdr3_nt: TGTGCCAGCAGTTTAACGGAAGGAGGTATAAGTGGAAACACCATATATTTT

j_call: TRBJ2-4
d_call: -
v_call: TRBV5-4
clone_size: -
cdr3_aa: CASSSSKNIQYF
cdr3_nt: TGTGCCAGCAGCTCCTCCAAAAACATTCAGTACTTC

j_call: TRBJ1-5
d_call: TRBD1
v_call: TRBV28
clone_size: few
cdr3_aa: CASSHRTGTQPQHF
cdr3_nt: TGTGCCAGCAGCCACCGGACAGGGACGCAGCCCCAGCATTTT

j_call: TRBJ1-3
d_call: -
v_call: TRBV7-9
clone_size: -
cdr3_aa: CASSLPGHSGNTIYF
cdr3_nt: TGTGCCAGCAGCTTACCAGGGCACTCTGGAAACACCATATATTTT

j_call: TRBJ2-5
d_call: -
v_call: TRBV12-1
clone_size: -
cdr3_aa: CASSFWGETQYF
cdr3_nt: TGTGCCAGCAGCTTTTGGGGCGAGACCCAGTACTTC

j_call: TRBJ1-5
d_call: -
v_call: TRBV11-2
clone_size: -
cdr3_aa: CASSLTTGSIQPQHF
cdr3_nt: TGTGCCAGCAGCTTGACCACAGGGTCAATCCAGCCCCAGCATTTT